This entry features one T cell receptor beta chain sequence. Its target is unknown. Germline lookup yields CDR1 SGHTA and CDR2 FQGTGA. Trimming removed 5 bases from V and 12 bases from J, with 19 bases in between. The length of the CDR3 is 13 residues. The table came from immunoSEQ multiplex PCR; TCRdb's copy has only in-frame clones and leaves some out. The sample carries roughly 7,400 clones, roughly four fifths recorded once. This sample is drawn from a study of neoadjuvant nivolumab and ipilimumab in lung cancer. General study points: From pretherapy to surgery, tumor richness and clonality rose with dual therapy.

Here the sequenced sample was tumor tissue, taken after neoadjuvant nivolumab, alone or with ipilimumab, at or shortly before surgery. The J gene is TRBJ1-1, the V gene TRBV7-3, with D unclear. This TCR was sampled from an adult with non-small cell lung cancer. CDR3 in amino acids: CASSTQSGLKTFF. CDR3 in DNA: TGTGCCAGCAGCACCCAATCGGGGTTGAAGACTTTCTTT.